Described below is a single T cell receptor (beta chain) sequence and its context. As yet, its antigen is unknown. The source of the sample is a study of T cell repertoires in cytomegalovirus infection. A single record per CDR3 protein comes from TCRdb applying MiXCR to the reads. The data show some 350,000 distinct CDR3 sequences, just under 35% seen once. Trimming removed 4 bases from V and 2 bases from J, with 5 bases in between. This CDR3 has 11 residues. CDR1 is DFQATT, CDR2 SNEGSKA, per germline (reference sequence). Sequenced here: cultured PBMCs, sampled from culture after CMV antigen stimulation. The chain links TRBV20-1 to TRBJ1-2; D remains ambiguous. The source of this sequence is a human donor in good health (CMV status not recorded). Some clones in this sample may be carry-over from other donors' samples. The CDR3 sequence is CSATVNYGYTF. The CDR3, as DNA: TGCAGTGCTACCGTGAACTATGGCTACACCTTC.